The clone carrying this T cell receptor (beta chain) was detected only once. This CDR3 region has 14 residues. Germline assignment: CDR1 MNHEY and CDR2 SMNVEV (reference sequence). The ends were cut back, 6 bases at V and 0 bases at J, with 9 bases in the middle. Positive CCR7 selection of CD45RO-negative cells yielded the naive CD8 cells, and terminally differentiated effector memory CD45RA+ cells were excluded. Generated by immunoSEQ multiplex PCR, the TCRdb table keeps only in-frame clones and is missing some. The table shows hundreds of thousands of clones, with about 96% occurring only once. These data are taken from a study of shared clonotypes between healthy human individuals.

This clonotype was obtained from a woman in her 30s in good health. Material: naive CD8+ T cells sorted from blood. This rearrangement joins TRBV27 to TRBJ2-1; a weak D match, TRBD2 (6 bases). The CDR3 reads CASRFSGSYNEQFF. The DNA of the CDR3 is TGTGCCAGCAGATTTAGCGGCTCCTACAATGAGCAGTTCTTC.